The clone carrying this T cell receptor beta chain was counted ten times or more. This entry belongs to a study of human T cells and chemical hapten exposure. Study summary: Variation in per-sample TCR yields came mainly from small pooled library volume differences.

A single record per CDR3 protein comes from TCRdb applying MiXCR to the RACE reads. This sample has around 300,000 distinct CDR3 sequences; approximately 6.3% occur once, and the top ten carry 8% to 9%. From germline, CDR1 is SGHTA and CDR2 FQGTGA. This CDR3 is 16 amino acids long. V lost 3 bases, J lost 3 bases, and 6 bases stayed unmatched. Described time point: patch test 1, 2 weeks after DPC sensitization. Treatment reported: therapeutic diphenylcyclopropenone sensitization with weekly scalp DPC. This chain links TRBV7-3 with TRBJ2-1; 9 bases map to TRBD1. The source is a woman between 18 and 29 years old with alopecia areata. Some clones in this sample may be carry-over from other donors' samples. The sample consisted of whole blood, taken in connection with sensitization to the hapten diphenylcyclopropenone (DPC). In DNA, the CDR3 is TGTGCCAGCAGCTTTACCGGGACAGGGTACTACAATGAGCAGTTCTTC. It encodes CASSFTGTGYYNEQFF.